Listed below are T cell receptor beta chains from one sample, sequenced in a study of Ad26.COV2.S vaccination and SARS-CoV-2 variants. Using immunoSEQ multiplex PCR, the repertoire was profiled, and TCRdb retains in-frame clones only, with some absent. The top ten hold about 5.5% of the sample, which has about 180,000 clones, around 88% seen once. The source was peripheral blood, collected after recovery from COVID-19. The source of these receptors is a human donor who had recovered from COVID-19. Both conserved end residues are part of each CDR3. A D gene is named only where the DNA matches it firmly. Only some rows state a clone size, as once, few, many or a class for expanded clones.

J,size,D,V,DNA,CDR3
TRBJ1-2,once,.,TRBV20-1,TGCAGTGCCTACAATAACTATGGCTACACCTTC,CSAYNNYGYTF
TRBJ1-2,.,.,TRBV12-3/TRBV12-4,TGTGCCAGCAACAATAATGGCTATGGCTACACCTTC,CASNNNGYGYTF
TRBJ2-1,.,TRBD2,TRBV7-9,TGTGCCAGCAGCTTCCCGGGACTAGCGGGAGGTAATGAGCAGTTCTTC,CASSFPGLAGGNEQFF
TRBJ2-1,few,TRBD2,TRBV27,TGTGCCAGCAGGGGATTGGGACTAGCGGGGTACAATGAGCAGTTCTTC,CASRGLGLAGYNEQFF
TRBJ2-2,.,TRBD2,TRBV9,TGTGCCAGCAGCGTAGCTGCGGGGGCGAACACCGGGGAGCTGTTTTTT,CASSVAAGANTGELFF
TRBJ1-2,few,TRBD1,TRBV18,TGTGCCAGCTCACCGGGGACAGGGGAGAATCAGTATGCTGGCTACACCTTC,CASSPGTGENQYAGYTF
TRBJ2-2,.,.,TRBV27,TGTGCCAGCAGTTTAATAGGGCCTGGGGCCGGGGAGCTGTTTTTT,CASSLIGPGAGELFF
TRBJ1-5,.,TRBD1,TRBV19,TGTGCCAGTACCGTATTCCCGGAGACAGGGTCAGGCCAGCCCCAGCATTTT,CASTVFPETGSGQPQHF
TRBJ2-3,.,.,TRBV5-6,TGTGCCAGCAGCTCGGGTATGGTGGATACGCAGTATTTT,CASSSGMVDTQYF
TRBJ2-1,.,.,TRBV5-1,TGCGCCAGCAGCTTGGGACCACAGGCCCATGAGCAGTTCTTC,CASSLGPQAHEQFF
TRBJ1-2,.,.,TRBV12-5,TGTGCTAGTGGTTTCGATGGCTATGGCTACACCTTC,CASGFDGYGYTF
TRBJ1-1,.,.,TRBV30,TGTGCCTGGAGTGTGATCTCTGAAGCTTTCTTT,CAWSVISEAFF
TRBJ2-7,.,TRBD2,TRBV19,TGTGCCAGTACACCGACTAGCGATAAGTCCTACGAGCAGTACTTC,CASTPTSDKSYEQYF
TRBJ1-1,.,.,TRBV3-1/TRBV3-2,TGTGCCAGCAGCACCAGACGGAACACTGAAGCTTTCTTT,CASSTRRNTEAFF
TRBJ1-2,once,TRBD1,TRBV6-5,TGTGCCAGCAGTTACGACAGGGGGTGGTATGGCTACACCTTC,CASSYDRGWYGYTF